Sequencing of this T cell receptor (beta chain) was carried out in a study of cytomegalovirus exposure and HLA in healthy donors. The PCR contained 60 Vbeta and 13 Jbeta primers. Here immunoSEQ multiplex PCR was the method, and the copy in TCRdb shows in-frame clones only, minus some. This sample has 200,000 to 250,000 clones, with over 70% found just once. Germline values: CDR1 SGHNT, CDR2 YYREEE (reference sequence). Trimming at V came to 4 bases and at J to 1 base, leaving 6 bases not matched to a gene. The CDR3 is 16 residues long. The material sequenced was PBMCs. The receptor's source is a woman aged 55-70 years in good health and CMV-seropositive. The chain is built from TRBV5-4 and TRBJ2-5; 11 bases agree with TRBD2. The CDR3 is CASSRGLAGRQETQYF. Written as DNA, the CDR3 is TGTGCCAGCAGCCGCGGACTAGCGGGCCGCCAAGAGACCCAGTACTTC.